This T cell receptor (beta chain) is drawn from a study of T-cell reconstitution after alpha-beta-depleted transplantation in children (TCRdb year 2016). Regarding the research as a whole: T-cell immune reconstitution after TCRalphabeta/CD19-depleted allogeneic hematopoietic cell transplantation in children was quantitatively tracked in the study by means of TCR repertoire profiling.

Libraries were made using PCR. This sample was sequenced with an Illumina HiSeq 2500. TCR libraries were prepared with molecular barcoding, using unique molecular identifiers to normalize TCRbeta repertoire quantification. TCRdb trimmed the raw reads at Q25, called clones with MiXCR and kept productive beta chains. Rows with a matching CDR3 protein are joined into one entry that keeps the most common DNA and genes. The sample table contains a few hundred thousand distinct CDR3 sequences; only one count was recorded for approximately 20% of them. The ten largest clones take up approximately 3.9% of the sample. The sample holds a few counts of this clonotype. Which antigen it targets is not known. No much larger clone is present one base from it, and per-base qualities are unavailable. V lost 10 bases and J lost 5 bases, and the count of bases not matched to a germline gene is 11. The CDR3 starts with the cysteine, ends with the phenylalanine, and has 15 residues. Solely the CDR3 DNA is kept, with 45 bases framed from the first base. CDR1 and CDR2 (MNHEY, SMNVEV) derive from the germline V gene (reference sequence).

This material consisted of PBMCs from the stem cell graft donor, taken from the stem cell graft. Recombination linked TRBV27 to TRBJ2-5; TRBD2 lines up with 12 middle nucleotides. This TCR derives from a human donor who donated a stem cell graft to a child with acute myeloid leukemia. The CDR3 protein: CATLLRTSGIETQYF. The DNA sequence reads TGTGCCACCCTACTCAGGACTAGCGGGATTGAGACCCAGTACTTC.